This TCR beta chain came from a study of post-analysis software for immune sequencing data. Prepared libraries of TCR beta cDNA carried unique molecular identifiers. TCRdb reanalysed the PCR reads using MiXCR and keeps one entry per CDR3 protein. The sample has 820,000 or so distinct CDR3 sequences, roughly 50% seen once. The CDR3 has 15 amino acids. Between the trimmed V and J ends, which lost 4 bases and 13 bases, there was a span of 22 bases. From germline, CDR1 is SEHNR and CDR2 FQNEAQ (reference sequence). Study-level results: Patients carried a handful of TRBV segments more frequently than controls did, and TRBV5-6, TRBV5-1 and TRBV20-1 were among them.

About this clonotype: The antigen remains undetermined.

The material sequenced was blood. This chain connects TRBV7-9 to TRBJ1-4; D is perhaps TRBD1 (6 bases). This TCR was recovered from a girl aged 5-17 years with multiple sclerosis. The CDR3 region has the DNA TGTGCCAGCAGCTGGGGGGGGGCTGTTGAAAAACGACTGTTTTTT. Protein product: CASSWGGAVEKRLFF. The full variable domain, rest sourced from reference TRBV7-9 and TRBJ1-4, is DTGVSQNPRHKITKRGQNVTFRCDPISEHNRLYWYRQTLGQGPEFLTYFQNEAQLEKSRLLSDRFSAERPKGSFSTLEIQRTEQGDSAMYLCASSWGGAVEKRLFFGSGTQLSVL.